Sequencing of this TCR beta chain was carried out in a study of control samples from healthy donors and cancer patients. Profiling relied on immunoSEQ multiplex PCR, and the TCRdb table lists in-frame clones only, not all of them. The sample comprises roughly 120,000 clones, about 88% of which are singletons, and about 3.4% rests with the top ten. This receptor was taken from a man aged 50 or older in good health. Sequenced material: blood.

CDR3 sequence (DNA): TGTGCCACCAGTGATATTGCGGCGGGTGGCACAGATACGCAGTATTTT. Its translation is CATSDIAAGGTDTQYF. The chain uses TRBV24-1 and TRBJ2-3; maybe TRBD2 (5 bases). The V end was cut by 3 bases, the J end by 1 base, with 13 bases between. CDR1 is KGHDR and CDR2 is SFDVKD in the germline V gene. The CDR3 has 16 amino acids.